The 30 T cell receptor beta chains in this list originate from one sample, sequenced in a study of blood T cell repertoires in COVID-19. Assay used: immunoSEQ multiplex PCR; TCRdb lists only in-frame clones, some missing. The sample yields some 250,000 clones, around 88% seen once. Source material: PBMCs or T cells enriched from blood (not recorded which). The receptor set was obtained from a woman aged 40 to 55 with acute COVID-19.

As DNA, the CDR3 is TGTGCCAGCAGTTACGGCAGGGACTATAATTCACCCCTCCACTTT. Its protein product is CASSYGRDYNSPLHF. The J gene is TRBJ1-6, the V gene TRBV6-5; D is possibly TRBD1 (5 bases). The CDR3 runs 15 residues. CDR1 MNHEY and CDR2 SVGAGI come from the germline V gene. Trimming left V 2 bases short and J 3 bases short, with 8 bases between.

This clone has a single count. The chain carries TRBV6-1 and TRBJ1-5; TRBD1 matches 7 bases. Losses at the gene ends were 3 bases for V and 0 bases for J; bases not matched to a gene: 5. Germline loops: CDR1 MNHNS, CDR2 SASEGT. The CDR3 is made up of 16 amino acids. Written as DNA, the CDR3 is TGTGCCAGCAGTGATTCCGGGACAGTTAGCAATCAGCCCCAGCATTTT. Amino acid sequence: CASSDSGTVSNQPQHF.

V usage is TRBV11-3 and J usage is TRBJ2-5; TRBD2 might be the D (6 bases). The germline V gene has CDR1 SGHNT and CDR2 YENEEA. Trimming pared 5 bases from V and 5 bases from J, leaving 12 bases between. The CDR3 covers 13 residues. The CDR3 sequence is CASSQNGGETQYF. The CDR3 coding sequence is TGTGCCAGCAGCCAAAACGGAGGGGAGACCCAGTACTTC.

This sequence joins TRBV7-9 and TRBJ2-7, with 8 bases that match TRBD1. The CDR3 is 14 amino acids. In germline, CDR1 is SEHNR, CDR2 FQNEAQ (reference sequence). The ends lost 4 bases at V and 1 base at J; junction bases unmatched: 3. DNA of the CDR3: TGTGCCAGCAGCTCCGGGACAGGATCCTACGAGCAGTACTTC. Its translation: CASSSGTGSYEQYF.

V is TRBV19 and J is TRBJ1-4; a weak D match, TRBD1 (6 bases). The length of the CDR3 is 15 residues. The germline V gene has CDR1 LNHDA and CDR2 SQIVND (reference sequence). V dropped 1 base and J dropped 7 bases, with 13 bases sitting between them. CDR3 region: CASSIVGQGLEKLFF. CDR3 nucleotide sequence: TGTGCCAGTAGTATAGTTGGCCAGGGGCTTGAAAAACTGTTTTTT.

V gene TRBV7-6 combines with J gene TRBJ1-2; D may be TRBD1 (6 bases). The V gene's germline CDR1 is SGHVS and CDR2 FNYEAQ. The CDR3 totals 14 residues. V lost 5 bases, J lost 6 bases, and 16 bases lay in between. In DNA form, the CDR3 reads TGTGCCAGCAGCCCGGGCCCAGGGGTTCATGGCTACACCTTC. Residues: CASSPGPGVHGYTF.

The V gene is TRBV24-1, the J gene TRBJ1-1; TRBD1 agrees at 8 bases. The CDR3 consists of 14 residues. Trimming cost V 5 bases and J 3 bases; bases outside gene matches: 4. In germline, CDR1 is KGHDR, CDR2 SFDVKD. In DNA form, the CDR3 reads TGTGCCACCAGTGGCCAGGGGGCGGACACTGAAGCTTTCTTT. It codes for CATSGQGADTEAFF.

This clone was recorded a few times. As DNA, the CDR3 is TGTGCCAGAAGCTTGCAGGGTCTCCTAGATGGCCAGTACTTC. This encodes CARSLQGLLDGQYF. The gene calls are TRBV5-3 and TRBJ2-5; the D gene is possibly TRBD1 (5 bases). TRBV5-3 is given ORF status, its function remaining uncertain. This CDR3 has 14 residues. V was cut by 1 base and J by 10 bases, with 17 bases left in between.

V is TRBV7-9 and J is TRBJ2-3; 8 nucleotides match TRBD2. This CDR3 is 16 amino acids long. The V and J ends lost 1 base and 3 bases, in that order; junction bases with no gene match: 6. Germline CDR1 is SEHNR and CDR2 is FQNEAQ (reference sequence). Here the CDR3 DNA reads TGTGCCAGCAGCTTAGGAGGCGGGAGGAGGACAGATACGCAGTATTTT. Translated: CASSLGGGRRTDTQYF.

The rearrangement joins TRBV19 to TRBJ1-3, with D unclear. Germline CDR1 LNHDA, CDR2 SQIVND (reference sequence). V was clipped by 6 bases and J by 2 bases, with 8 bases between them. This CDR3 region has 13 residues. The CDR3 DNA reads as TGTGCCAGTAGGACTGTTCCTGGAAACACCATATATTTT. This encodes CASRTVPGNTIYF.

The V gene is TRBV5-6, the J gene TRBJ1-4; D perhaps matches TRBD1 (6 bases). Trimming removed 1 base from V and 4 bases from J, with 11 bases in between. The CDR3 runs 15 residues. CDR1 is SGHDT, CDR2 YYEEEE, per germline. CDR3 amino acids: CASSLSTGYNEKLFF. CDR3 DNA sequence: TGTGCCAGCAGCTTGTCGACAGGATATAATGAAAAACTGTTTTTT. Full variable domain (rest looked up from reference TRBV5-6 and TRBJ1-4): DAGVTQSPTHLIKTRGQQVTLRCSPKSGHDTVSWYQQALGQGPQFIFQYYEEEERQRGNFPDRFSGHQFPNYSSELNVNALLLGDSALYLCASSLSTGYNEKLFFGSGTQLSVL.

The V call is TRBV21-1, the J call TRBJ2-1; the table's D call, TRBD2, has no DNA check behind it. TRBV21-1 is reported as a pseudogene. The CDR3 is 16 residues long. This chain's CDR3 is CASSKGKAGRCNEQFF. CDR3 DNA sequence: TGTGCCAGCAGCAAAGGGAAAGCGGGAAGGTGCAATGAGCAGTTCTTC.

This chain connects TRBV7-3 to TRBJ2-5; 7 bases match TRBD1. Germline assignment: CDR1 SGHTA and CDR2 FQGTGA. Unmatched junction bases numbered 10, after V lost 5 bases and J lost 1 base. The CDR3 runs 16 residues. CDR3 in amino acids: CASSPDRQGSQETQYF. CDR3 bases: TGTGCCAGCAGCCCAGATCGACAGGGTAGCCAAGAGACCCAGTACTTC. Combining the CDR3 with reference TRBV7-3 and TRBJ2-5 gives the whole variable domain GAGVSQTPSNKVTEKGKYVELRCDPISGHTALYWYRQSLGQGPEFLIYFQGTGAADDSGLPNDRFFAVRPEGSVSTLKIQRTERGDSAVYLCASSPDRQGSQETQYFGPGTRLLVL.

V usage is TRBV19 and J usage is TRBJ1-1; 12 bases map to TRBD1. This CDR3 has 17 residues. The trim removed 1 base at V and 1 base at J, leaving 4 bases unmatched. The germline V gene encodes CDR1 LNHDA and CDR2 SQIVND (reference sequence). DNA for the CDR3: TGTGCCAGTAGTATAGGGAGGGACAGGGGGCGGAACACTGAAGCTTTCTTT. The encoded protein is CASSIGRDRGRNTEAFF. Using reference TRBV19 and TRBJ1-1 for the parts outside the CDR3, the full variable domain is DGGITQSPKYLFRKEGQNVTLSCEQNLNHDAMYWYRQDPGQGLRLIYYSQIVNDFQKGDIAEGYSVSREKKESFPLTVTSAQKNPTAFYLCASSIGRDRGRNTEAFFGQGTRLTVV.

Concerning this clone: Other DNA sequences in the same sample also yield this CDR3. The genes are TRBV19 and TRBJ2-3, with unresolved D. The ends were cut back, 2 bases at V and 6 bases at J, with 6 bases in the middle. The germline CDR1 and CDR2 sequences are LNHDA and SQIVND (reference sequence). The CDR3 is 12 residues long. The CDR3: CASSISRDTQYF. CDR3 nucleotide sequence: TGTGCCAGTAGTATATCCCGGGATACGCAGTATTTT.

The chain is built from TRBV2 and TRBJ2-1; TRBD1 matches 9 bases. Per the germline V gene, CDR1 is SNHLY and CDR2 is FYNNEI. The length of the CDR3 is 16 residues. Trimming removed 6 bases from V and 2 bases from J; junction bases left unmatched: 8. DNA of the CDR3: TGTGCCAGCAGGCCGGGACAGGGTACAACCTACAATGAGCAGTTCTTC. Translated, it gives CASRPGQGTTYNEQFF.

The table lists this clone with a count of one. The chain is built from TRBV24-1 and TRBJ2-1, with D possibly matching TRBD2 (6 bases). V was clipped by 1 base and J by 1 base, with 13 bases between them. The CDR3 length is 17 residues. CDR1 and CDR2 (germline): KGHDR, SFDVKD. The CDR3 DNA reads TGTGCCACCAGTGATTTTTTCGGGACTGGTTCCTACAATGAGCAGTTCTTC. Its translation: CATSDFFGTGSYNEQFF.

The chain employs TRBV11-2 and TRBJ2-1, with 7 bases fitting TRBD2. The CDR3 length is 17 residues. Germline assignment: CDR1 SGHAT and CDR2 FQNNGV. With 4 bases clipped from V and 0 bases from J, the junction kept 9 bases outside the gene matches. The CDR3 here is CASSSTRLAGSYNEQFF. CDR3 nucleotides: TGTGCCAGCAGCTCAACGAGACTAGCCGGCTCCTACAATGAGCAGTTCTTC.

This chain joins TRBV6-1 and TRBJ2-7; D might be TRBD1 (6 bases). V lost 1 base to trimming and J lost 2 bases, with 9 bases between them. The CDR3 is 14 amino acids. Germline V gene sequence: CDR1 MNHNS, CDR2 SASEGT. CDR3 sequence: CASSEGWGPYEQYF. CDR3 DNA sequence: TGTGCCAGCAGTGAAGGCTGGGGGCCCTACGAGCAGTACTTC.

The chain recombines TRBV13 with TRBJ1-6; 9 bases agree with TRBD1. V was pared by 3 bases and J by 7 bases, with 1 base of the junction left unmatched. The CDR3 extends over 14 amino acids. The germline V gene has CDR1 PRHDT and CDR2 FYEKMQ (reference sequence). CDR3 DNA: TGTGCCAGCAGCTTGGGGACAGGGAATTCACCCCTCCACTTT. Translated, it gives CASSLGTGNSPLHF.

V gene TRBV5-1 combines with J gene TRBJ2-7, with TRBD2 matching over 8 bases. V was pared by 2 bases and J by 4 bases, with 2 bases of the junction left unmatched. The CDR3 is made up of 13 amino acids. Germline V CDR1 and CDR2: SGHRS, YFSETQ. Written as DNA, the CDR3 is TGCGCCAGCAGCTTTAGCGGGACTTACGAGCAGTACTTC. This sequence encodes CASSFSGTYEQYF.

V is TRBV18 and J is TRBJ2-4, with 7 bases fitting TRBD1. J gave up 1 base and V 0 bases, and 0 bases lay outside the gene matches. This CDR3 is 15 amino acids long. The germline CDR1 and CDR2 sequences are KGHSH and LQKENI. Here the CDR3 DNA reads TGTGCCAGCTCACCACCGACAGGGGCCAAAAACATTCAGTACTTC. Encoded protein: CASSPPTGAKNIQYF.

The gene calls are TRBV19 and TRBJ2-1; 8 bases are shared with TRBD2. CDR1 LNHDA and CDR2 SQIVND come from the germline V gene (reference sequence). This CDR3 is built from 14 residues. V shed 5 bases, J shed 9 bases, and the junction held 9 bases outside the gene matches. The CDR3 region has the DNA TGTGCCAGTAGTCCAGGACTAGCCGAGGGTGAGCAGTTCTTC. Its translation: CASSPGLAEGEQFF.

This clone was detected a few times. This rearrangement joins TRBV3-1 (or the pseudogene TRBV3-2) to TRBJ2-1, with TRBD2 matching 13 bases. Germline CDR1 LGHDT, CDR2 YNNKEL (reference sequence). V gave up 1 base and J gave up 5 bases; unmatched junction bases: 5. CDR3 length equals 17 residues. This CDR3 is CASSQGGLAGPHNEQFF. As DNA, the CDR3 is TGTGCCAGCAGCCAAGGGGGACTAGCGGGACCCCACAATGAGCAGTTCTTC.

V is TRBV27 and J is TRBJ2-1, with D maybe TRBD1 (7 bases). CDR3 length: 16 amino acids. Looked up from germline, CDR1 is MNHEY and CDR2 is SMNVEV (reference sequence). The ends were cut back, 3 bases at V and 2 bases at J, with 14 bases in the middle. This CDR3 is CASSFLQGEAYNEQFF. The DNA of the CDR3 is TGTGCCAGCAGTTTCCTCCAGGGGGAGGCCTACAATGAGCAGTTCTTC.

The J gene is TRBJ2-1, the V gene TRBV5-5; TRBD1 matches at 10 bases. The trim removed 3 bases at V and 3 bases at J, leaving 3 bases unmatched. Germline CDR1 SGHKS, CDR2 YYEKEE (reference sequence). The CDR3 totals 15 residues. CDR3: CASSSDRGNYNEQFF. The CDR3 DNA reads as TGTGCCAGCAGCTCGGACAGGGGGAACTACAATGAGCAGTTCTTC.

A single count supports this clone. The CDR3 here is CATLFKVGATEAFF. CDR3 DNA: TGTGCCACCCTCTTTAAGGTTGGGGCCACTGAAGCTTTCTTT. The chain recombines TRBV10-3 with TRBJ1-1; perhaps TRBD1 as D (5 bases). With 10 bases removed from V and 4 bases from J, the gap between germline ends came to 19 bases. Germline CDR1 ENHRY, CDR2 SYGVKD. This CDR3 is 14 amino acids long.

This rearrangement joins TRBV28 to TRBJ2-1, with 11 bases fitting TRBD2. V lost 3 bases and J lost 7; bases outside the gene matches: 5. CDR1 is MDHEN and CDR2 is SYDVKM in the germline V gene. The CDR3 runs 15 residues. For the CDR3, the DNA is TGTGCCAGCAGTTTTAGACTAGCGGGAATAAATGAGCAGTTCTTC. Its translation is CASSFRLAGINEQFF.

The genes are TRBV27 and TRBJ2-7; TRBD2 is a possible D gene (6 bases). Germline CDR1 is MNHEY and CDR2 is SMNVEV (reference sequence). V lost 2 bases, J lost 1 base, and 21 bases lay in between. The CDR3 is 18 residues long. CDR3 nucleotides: TGTGCCAGCAGTTTACGGGAGACCTCCGGGTTAAGATCCTACGAGCAGTACTTC. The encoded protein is CASSLRETSGLRSYEQYF.

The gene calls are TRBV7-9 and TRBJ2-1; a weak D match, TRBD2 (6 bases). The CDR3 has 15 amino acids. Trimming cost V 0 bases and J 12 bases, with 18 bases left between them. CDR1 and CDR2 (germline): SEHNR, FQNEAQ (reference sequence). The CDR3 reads CASSLAAGYNEVQFF. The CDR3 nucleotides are TGTGCCAGCAGCTTAGCTGCGGGATACAATGAGGTGCAGTTCTTC.